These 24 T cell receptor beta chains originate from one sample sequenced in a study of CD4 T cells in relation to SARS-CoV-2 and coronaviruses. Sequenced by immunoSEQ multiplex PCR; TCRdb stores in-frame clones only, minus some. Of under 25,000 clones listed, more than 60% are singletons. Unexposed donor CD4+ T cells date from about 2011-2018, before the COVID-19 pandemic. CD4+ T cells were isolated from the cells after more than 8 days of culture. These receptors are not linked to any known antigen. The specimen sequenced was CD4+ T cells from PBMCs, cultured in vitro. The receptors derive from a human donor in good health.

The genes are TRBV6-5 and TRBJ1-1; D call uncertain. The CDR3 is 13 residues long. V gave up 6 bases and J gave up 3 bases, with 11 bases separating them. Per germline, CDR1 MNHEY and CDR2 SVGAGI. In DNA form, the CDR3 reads TGTGCCAGCAGGGCAGGTCGGTACACTGAAGCTTTCTTT. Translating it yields CASRAGRYTEAFF.

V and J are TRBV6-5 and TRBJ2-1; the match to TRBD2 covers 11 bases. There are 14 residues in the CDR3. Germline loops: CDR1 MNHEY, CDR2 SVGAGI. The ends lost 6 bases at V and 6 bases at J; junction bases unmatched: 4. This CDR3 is CASRGLAEFNEQFF. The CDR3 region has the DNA TGTGCCAGCAGGGGACTAGCGGAGTTCAATGAGCAGTTCTTC.

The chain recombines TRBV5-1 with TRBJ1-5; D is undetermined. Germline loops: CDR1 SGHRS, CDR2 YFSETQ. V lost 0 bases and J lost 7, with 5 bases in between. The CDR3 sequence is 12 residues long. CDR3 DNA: TGCGCCAGCAGCTTGGAAGGGCAGCCCCAGCATTTT. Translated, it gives CASSLEGQPQHF.

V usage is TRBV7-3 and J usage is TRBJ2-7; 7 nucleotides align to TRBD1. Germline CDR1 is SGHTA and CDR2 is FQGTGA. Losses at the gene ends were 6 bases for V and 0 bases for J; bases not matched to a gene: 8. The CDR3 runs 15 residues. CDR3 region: CASSLSEGASYEQYF. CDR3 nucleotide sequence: TGTGCCAGCAGTCTATCCGAGGGGGCCTCCTACGAGCAGTACTTC.

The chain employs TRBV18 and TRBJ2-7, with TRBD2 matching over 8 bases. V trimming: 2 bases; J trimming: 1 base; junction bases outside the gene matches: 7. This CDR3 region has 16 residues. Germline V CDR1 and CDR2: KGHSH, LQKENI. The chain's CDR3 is CASSPAGGYGSYEQYF. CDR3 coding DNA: TGTGCCAGCTCACCAGCGGGAGGTTACGGATCCTACGAGCAGTACTTC.

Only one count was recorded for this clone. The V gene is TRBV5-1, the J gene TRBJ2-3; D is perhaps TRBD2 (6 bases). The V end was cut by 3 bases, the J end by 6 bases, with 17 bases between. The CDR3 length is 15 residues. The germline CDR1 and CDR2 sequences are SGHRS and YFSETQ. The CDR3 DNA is TGCGCCAGCAGCTGGGGGTCTAGCGAGAGGGATACGCAGTATTTT. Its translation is CASSWGSSERDTQYF. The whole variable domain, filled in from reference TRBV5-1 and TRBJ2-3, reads KAGVTQTPRYLIKTRGQQVTLSCSPISGHRSVSWYQQTPGQGLQFLFEYFSETQRNKGNFPGRFSGRQFSNSRSEMNVSTLELGDSALYLCASSWGSSERDTQYFGPGTRLTVL.

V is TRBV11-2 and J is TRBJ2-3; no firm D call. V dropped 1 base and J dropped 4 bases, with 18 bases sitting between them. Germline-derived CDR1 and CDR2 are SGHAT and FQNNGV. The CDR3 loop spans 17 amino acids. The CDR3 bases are TGTGCCAGCAGCTTAGTCCCCCGATCTTCTTCCGCAGATACGCAGTATTTT. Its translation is CASSLVPRSSSADTQYF.

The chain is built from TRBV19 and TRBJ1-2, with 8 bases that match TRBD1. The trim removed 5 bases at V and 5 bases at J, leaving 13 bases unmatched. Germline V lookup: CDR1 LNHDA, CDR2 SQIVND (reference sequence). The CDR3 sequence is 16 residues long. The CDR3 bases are TGTGCCAGTAGTCCCTCCTGGACAGGGCTTTTTTATGGCTACACCTTC. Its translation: CASSPSWTGLFYGYTF.

CDR3 protein: CASSLQGVTEAFF. DNA of the CDR3: TGTGCCAGCAGCCTTCAAGGGGTGACTGAAGCTTTCTTT. The rearrangement joins TRBV5-4 to TRBJ1-1; possibly TRBD1 for D (5 bases). Germline CDR1 SGHNT, CDR2 YYREEE (reference sequence). The CDR3 consists of 13 residues. The ends were cut back, 4 bases at V and 5 bases at J, with 12 bases in the middle. Full variable domain (remainder filled in from reference TRBV5-4 and TRBJ1-1): ETGVTQSPTHLIKTRGQQVTLRCSSQSGHNTVSWYQQALGQGPQFIFQYYREEENGRGNFPPRFSGLQFPNYSSELNVNALELDDSALYLCASSLQGVTEAFFGQGTRLTVV.

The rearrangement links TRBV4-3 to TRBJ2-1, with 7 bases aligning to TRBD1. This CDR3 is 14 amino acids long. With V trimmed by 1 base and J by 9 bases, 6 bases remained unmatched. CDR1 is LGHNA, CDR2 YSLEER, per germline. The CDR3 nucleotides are TGCGCCAGCAGCCAAGTCACAGGGGCAGGTGAGCAGTTCTTC. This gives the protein CASSQVTGAGEQFF.

The CDR3 DNA follows: TGTGCCAGTAGTACCACCGGGGGAGGCTACACCTTC. This gives the protein CASSTTGGGYTF. This chain uses TRBV19 with TRBJ1-2, with a tentative D call TRBD1 (5 bases). Trimming cost V 4 bases and J 8 bases, with 11 bases left between them. CDR3 length equals 12 residues. CDR1 LNHDA and CDR2 SQIVND come from the germline V gene (reference sequence).

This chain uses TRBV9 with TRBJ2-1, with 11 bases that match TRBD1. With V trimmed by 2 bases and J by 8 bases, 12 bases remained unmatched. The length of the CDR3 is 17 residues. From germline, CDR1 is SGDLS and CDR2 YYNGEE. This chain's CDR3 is CASSVGTGGGYIDEQFF. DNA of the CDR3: TGTGCCAGCAGCGTGGGGACAGGGGGTGGTTACATCGATGAGCAGTTCTTC.

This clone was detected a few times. In DNA, the CDR3 is TGTGCCAGCAGCCCCCCTGCGGGGGGGCCTCGGGACGAGCAGTACTTC. This sequence encodes CASSPPAGGPRDEQYF. The chain is built from TRBV3-1 (or the pseudogene TRBV3-2) and TRBJ2-7; 9 bases are shared with TRBD2. The germline CDR1 and CDR2 sequences are LGHDT and YNNKEL (reference sequence). The V and J ends lost 4 bases and 5 bases, in that order; junction bases with no gene match: 12. This CDR3 contains 16 residues.

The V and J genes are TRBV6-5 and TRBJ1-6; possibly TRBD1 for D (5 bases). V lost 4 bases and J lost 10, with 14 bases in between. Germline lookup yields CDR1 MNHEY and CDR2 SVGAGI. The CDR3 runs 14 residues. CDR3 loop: CASSSSGIWSPLHF. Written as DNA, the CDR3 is TGTGCCAGCAGTTCATCAGGGATTTGGTCACCCCTCCACTTT.

The CDR3: CAWSGLTGSNEKLFF. The CDR3 DNA is TGTGCCTGGAGCGGATTGACAGGCAGTAATGAAAAACTGTTTTTT. V and J are TRBV30 and TRBJ1-4, with a possible D match to TRBD1 (6 bases). V was shortened by 3 bases and J by 4 bases, with 15 bases between the two germline ends. CDR3 length equals 15 residues. Germline-derived CDR1 and CDR2 are GTSNPN and SVGIG (reference sequence).

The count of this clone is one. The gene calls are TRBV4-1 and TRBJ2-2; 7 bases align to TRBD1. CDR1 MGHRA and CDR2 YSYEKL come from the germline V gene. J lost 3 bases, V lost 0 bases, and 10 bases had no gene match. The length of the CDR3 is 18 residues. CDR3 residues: CASSQELGYRGDTGELFF. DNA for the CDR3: TGCGCCAGCAGCCAAGAGCTTGGTTACAGGGGCGACACCGGGGAGCTGTTTTTT.

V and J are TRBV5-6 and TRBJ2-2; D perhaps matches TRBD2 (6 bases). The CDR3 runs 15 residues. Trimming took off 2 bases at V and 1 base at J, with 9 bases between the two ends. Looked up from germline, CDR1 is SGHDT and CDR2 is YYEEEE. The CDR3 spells CASSFGTLNTGELFF. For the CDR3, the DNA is TGTGCCAGCAGCTTCGGGACTTTGAACACCGGGGAGCTGTTTTTT.

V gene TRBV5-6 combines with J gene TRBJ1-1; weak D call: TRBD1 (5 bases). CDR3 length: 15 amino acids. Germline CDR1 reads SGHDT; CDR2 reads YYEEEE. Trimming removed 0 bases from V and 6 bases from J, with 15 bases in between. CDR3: CASSLDGREGAEAFF. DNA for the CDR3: TGTGCCAGCAGCTTGGATGGCAGGGAAGGGGCTGAAGCTTTCTTT.

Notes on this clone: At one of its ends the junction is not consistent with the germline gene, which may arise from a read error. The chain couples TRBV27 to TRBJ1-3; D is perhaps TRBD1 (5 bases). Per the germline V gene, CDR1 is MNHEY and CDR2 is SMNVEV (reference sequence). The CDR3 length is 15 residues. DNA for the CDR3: TGTGCCAGCAGTGTATCCCGGGACCCCCGGACGGACATATATTTT. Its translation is CASSVSRDPRTDIYF.

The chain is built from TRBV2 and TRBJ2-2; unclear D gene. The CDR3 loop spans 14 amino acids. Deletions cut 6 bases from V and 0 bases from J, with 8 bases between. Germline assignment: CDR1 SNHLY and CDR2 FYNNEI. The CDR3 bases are TGTGCCAGCAGCGCCAGAGCGAACACCGGGGAGCTGTTTTTT. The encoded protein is CASSARANTGELFF.

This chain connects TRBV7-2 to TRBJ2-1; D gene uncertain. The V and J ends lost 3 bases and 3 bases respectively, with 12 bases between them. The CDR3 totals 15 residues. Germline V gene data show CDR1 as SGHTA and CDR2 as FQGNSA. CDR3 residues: CASSLGLVDYNEQFF. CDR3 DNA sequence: TGTGCCAGCAGCTTGGGTTTAGTGGACTACAATGAGCAGTTCTTC.

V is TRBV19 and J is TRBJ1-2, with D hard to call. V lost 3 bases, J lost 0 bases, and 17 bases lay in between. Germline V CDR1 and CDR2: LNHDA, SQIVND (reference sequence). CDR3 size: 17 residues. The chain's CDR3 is CASSMGWLGRTNYGYTF. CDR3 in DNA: TGTGCCAGTAGTATGGGATGGTTGGGCAGAACTAACTATGGCTACACCTTC.

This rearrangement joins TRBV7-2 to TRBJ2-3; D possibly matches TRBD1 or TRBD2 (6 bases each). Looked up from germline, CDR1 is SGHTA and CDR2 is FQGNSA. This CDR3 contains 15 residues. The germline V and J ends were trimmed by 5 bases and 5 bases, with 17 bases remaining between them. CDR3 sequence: CASSPLGGRGDTQYF. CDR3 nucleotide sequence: TGTGCCAGCAGCCCCTTAGGGGGGCGCGGAGATACGCAGTATTTT.

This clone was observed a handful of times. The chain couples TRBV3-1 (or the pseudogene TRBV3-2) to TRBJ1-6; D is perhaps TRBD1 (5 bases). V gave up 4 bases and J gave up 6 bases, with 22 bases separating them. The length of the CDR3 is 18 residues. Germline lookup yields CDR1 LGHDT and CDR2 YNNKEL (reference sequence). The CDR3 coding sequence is TGTGCCAGCAGCCCGCGCCGTATGGGGCCCGGAGCTAATTCACCCCTCCACTTT. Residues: CASSPRRMGPGANSPLHF.